The 27 T cell receptor beta chains below were found in one sample sequenced in a study of post-analysis software for immune sequencing data. The TCR beta cDNA libraries contained unique molecular identifiers. One entry per CDR3 protein results from TCRdb running MiXCR on the PCR reads. The sample shows hundreds of thousands of distinct CDR3 sequences, about 50% of them seen only once. The antigens for these receptors are not known. Points from the study as a whole: Patients had higher frequencies than controls of about five TRBV segments, including TRBV5-6, TRBV5-1 and TRBV20-1.

Input material: blood. The receptors stem from a girl aged 5 to 17 with multiple sclerosis.

V and J are TRBV20-1 and TRBJ2-1; 12 nucleotides align to TRBD2. V gave up 7 bases and J gave up 0 bases; unmatched junction bases: 1. CDR3 size: 14 residues. Germline CDR1 reads DFQATT; CDR2 reads SNEGSKA (reference sequence). The CDR3 reads CSVTSGSSYNEQFF. The DNA for the CDR3 is TGCAGTGTGACTAGCGGGAGCTCCTACAATGAGCAGTTCTTC.

CDR3 sequence reads: CASIRGAPGEQYF. CDR3 DNA: TGTGCCAGCATCCGGGGAGCACCAGGCGAGCAGTACTTC. The chain joins TRBV12-3 or TRBV12-4 to TRBJ2-7; TRBD2 might be the D (5 bases). There are 13 residues in the CDR3. The germline V and J ends were trimmed by 7 bases and 6 bases, with 16 bases remaining between them.

V and J are TRBV29-1 and TRBJ2-7; D gene uncertain. Germline CDR1 and CDR2: SQVTM and ANQGSEA. The CDR3 spans 13 residues. With 3 bases removed from V and 7 bases from J, the gap between germline ends came to 16 bases. Here the CDR3 reads CSVEATLSEEQYF. CDR3 in DNA: TGCAGCGTTGAGGCCACACTTTCGGAAGAGCAGTACTTC.

The chain uses TRBV20-1 and TRBJ2-1, with D maybe TRBD1 (6 bases). Germline loops: CDR1 DFQATT, CDR2 SNEGSKA (reference sequence). The CDR3 contains 13 residues. Trimming cost V 6 bases and J 8 bases, with 17 bases left between them. CDR3 protein: CSARGTPVDEQFF. The CDR3 DNA sequence: TGCAGTGCAAGGGGGACGCCCGTTGATGAGCAGTTCTTC.

V gene TRBV27 combines with J gene TRBJ2-5; D is perhaps TRBD2 (6 bases). Gene TRBJ2-7 matches the end of the DNA better, so the J call may be wrong. CDR1 and CDR2 from the germline V gene are MNHEY and SMNVEV (reference sequence). The CDR3 length is 15 residues. CDR3 in amino acids: CASSLEGLWGGEQYF. The CDR3 nucleotides read TGTGCCAGCAGTTTAGAGGGCCTGTGGGGAGGCGAGCAGTACTTC.

The chain recombines TRBV6-5 with TRBJ2-3, with D possibly being TRBD2 (5 bases). Per germline, CDR1 MNHEY and CDR2 SVGAGI. CDR3 size: 15 residues. Deletions cut 2 bases from V and 0 bases from J, with 9 bases between. In DNA, the CDR3 is TGTGCCAGCAGTTACGGTGGGAGAAGCACAGATACGCAGTATTTT. Translation: CASSYGGRSTDTQYF.

The chain couples TRBV29-1 to TRBJ1-2, with D possibly TRBD1 on 6 matching bases. In germline, CDR1 is SQVTM, CDR2 ANQGSEA. The CDR3 length is 12 residues. V lost 3 bases to trimming and J lost 3 bases, with 8 bases between them. CDR3 sequence reads: CSVEDRDYGYTF. The CDR3 DNA reads TGCAGCGTTGAGGACAGAGACTATGGCTACACCTTC.

J is TRBJ1-2 and V is TRBV14; D uncertain. The V and J ends lost 6 bases and 4 bases respectively, with 15 bases between them. In germline, CDR1 is SGHDN, CDR2 FVKESK. The CDR3 loop spans 14 amino acids. The chain's CDR3 is CASSPGPAGYGYTF. For the CDR3, the DNA is TGTGCCAGCAGTCCCGGGCCCGCCGGCTATGGCTACACCTTC. The full variable domain, with the rest looked up from reference TRBV14 and TRBJ1-2, is EAGVTQFPSHSVIEKGQTVTLRCDPISGHDNLYWYRRVMGKEIKFLLHFVKESKQDESGMPNNRFLAERTGGTYSTLKVQPAELEDSGVYFCASSPGPAGYGYTFGSGTRLTVV.

V and J are TRBV12-5 and TRBJ2-7; D unresolved. The CDR3 is 13 residues long. Germline V CDR1 and CDR2: LGHNT, FRNRAP. V was cut by 7 bases and J by 2 bases, with 12 bases left in between. This CDR3 is CASESERPYEQYF. The CDR3, as DNA: TGTGCTAGTGAGTCTGAAAGGCCCTACGAGCAGTACTTC.

The rearrangement uses TRBV5-5 and TRBJ2-1; 10 bases line up with TRBD2. The CDR3 is 16 amino acids. Per the germline V gene, CDR1 is SGHKS and CDR2 is YYEKEE (reference sequence). The V and J ends lost 4 bases and 4 bases, in that order; junction bases with no gene match: 8. CDR3 residues: CASSGGTSVPYNEQFF. DNA of the CDR3: TGTGCCAGCAGCGGGGGGACTAGCGTACCATACAATGAGCAGTTCTTC.

In its sample, this clonotype was seen a few times. The chain couples TRBV5-5 to TRBJ2-3; 10 bases align to TRBD2. The J segment lost 2 bases and the V segment lost 0 bases, leaving 6 bases of the junction unmatched. This CDR3 has 17 residues. From germline, CDR1 is SGHKS and CDR2 YYEKEE (reference sequence). The CDR3 DNA is TGTGCCAGCAGCTTGGAATTAGCGGGAGGATACACAGATACGCAGTATTTT. Its protein product is CASSLELAGGYTDTQYF.

This clonotype came up a few times. The rearrangement uses TRBV29-1 and TRBJ2-5, with D perhaps TRBD2 (6 bases). V gave up 4 bases and J gave up 2 bases, with 14 bases separating them. Germline V lookup: CDR1 SQVTM, CDR2 ANQGSEA. The CDR3 spans 14 residues. The CDR3 protein is CSVVPGLQQETQYF. The DNA of the CDR3 is TGCAGCGTTGTACCGGGACTGCAGCAAGAGACCCAGTACTTC.

This clonotype turned up a few times. Relative to the germline gene, one junction end is altered; a read error may explain this. The chain employs TRBV4-1 and TRBJ2-1; a weak D match, TRBD2 (5 bases). The CDR3 runs to 13 residues. CDR1 MGHRA and CDR2 YSYEKL come from the germline V gene. CDR3 DNA: TGTGCCAGCAGCCAAGTCGGAGGCAATGAGCAGTTCTTC. This codes for CASSQVGGNEQFF.

The V and J genes are TRBV30 and TRBJ2-7, with a tentative D call TRBD1 (7 bases). Between the trimmed V and J ends, which lost 4 bases and 0 bases, there was a span of 10 bases. The CDR3 is 13 residues long. The germline CDR1 and CDR2 sequences are GTSNPN and SVGIG (reference sequence). CDR3 DNA: TGTGCCTGGACCAGGGGGGACTCCTACGAGCAGTACTTC. This codes for CAWTRGDSYEQYF.

This clonotype was observed a handful of times. V usage is TRBV25-1 and J usage is TRBJ2-1, with a weak D call TRBD2 (6 bases). Germline values: CDR1 MGHDK, CDR2 SYGVNS. Trimming took 5 bases from V and 8 from J, leaving 13 bases between them. CDR3 length: 13 amino acids. CDR3 loop: CASSLTSIDEQFF. Written as DNA, the CDR3 is TGTGCCAGCAGTTTGACTAGTATCGATGAGCAGTTCTTC.

V usage is TRBV6-5 and J usage is TRBJ2-1, with TRBD1 as a possible D gene (7 bases). The germline CDR1 and CDR2 sequences are MNHEY and SVGAGI. Trimming pared 0 bases from V and 6 bases from J, leaving 18 bases between. The CDR3 runs 17 residues. The CDR3 reads CASSYSRTGGFPNEQFF. CDR3 nucleotide sequence: TGTGCCAGCAGTTACTCCCGGACAGGAGGGTTTCCCAATGAGCAGTTCTTC.

This clonotype was picked up a small number of times. The chain recombines TRBV20-1 with TRBJ2-3; D call uncertain. Between the trimmed V and J ends, which lost 6 bases and 4 bases, there was a span of 20 bases. The CDR3 sequence is 15 residues long. Germline V lookup: CDR1 DFQATT, CDR2 SNEGSKA (reference sequence). In DNA form, the CDR3 reads TGCAGTGCCGCCAACCCACGGCAGAGACCAGATACGCAGTATTTT. Amino acids: CSAANPRQRPDTQYF.

The chain employs TRBV7-3 and TRBJ1-1; 7 bases fit TRBD1. This CDR3 spans 16 amino acids. Germline V gene lookup returns CDR1 SGHTA and CDR2 FQGTGA. V shed 5 bases, J shed 1 base, and the junction held 10 bases outside the gene matches. The CDR3 DNA is TGTGCCAGCAGCACACAGGGGCCCCCTGGGAACACTGAAGCTTTCTTT. Translating gives CASSTQGPPGNTEAFF.

In its sample, this clonotype was seen a few times. The genes are TRBV20-1 and TRBJ2-5; unclear D gene. The DNA matches TRBJ2-7 better at its end, which makes the J call doubtful. Germline loops: CDR1 DFQATT, CDR2 SNEGSKA (reference sequence). This CDR3 has 14 residues. CDR3 in amino acids: CSARDLSRRYEQYF. Written as DNA, the CDR3 is TGCAGTGCTAGAGATCTCTCCAGACGCTACGAGCAGTACTTC.

The chain recombines TRBV7-8 with TRBJ2-1, with no clear D. CDR3 size: 17 residues. CDR1 and CDR2 (germline): SGHVS, FQNEAQ. Trimming pared 0 bases from V and 0 bases from J, leaving 12 bases between. CDR3 nucleotide sequence: TGTGCCAGCAGCTTAGCTCACACGCCGAGCTCCTACAATGAGCAGTTCTTC. Encoded protein: CASSLAHTPSSYNEQFF.

The table lists this clonotype with a few counts. The V and J genes are TRBV4-2 and TRBJ2-6; D unclear. Germline CDR1 LGHNA, CDR2 YNFKEQ. Trimming removed 0 bases at V and 4 bases at J, with 7 bases between. The CDR3 covers 15 residues. In DNA, the CDR3 is TGTGCCAGCAGCCAAGATCTGGCCGGGGCCAACGTCCTGACTTTC. Residues: CASSQDLAGANVLTF.

The chain couples TRBV12-3 or TRBV12-4 to TRBJ2-5; 7 bases match TRBD1. The V and J ends lost 5 bases and 1 base, in that order; junction bases with no gene match: 4. The CDR3 has 14 amino acids. The CDR3 sequence is CASSDRDSQETQYF. In nucleotides, the CDR3 is TGTGCCAGCAGTGACCGGGACAGCCAAGAGACCCAGTACTTC.

Concerning this clonotype itself: Compared with germline, one end of the junction differs, possibly owing to a read error. The chain carries TRBV12-3 or TRBV12-4 and TRBJ2-7; D not resolved. This CDR3 contains 12 residues. This CDR3 is CASRRNTYEEYF. The CDR3 nucleotides read TGTGCCAGCAGGAGAAATACCTACGAGGAGTACTTC.

The V call is TRBV20-1, the J call TRBJ2-1; 8 bases are a match to TRBD2. Germline V gives CDR1 DFQATT, CDR2 SNEGSKA (reference sequence). J was trimmed by 0 bases and V by 5 bases; bases with no gene match: 6. This CDR3 comprises 15 residues. The CDR3 here is CSAPGLAGSYNEQFF. CDR3 nucleotide sequence: TGCAGTGCTCCCGGACTAGCCGGCTCCTACAATGAGCAGTTCTTC.

This clonotype was picked up a small number of times. The chain uses TRBV20-1 and TRBJ1-1, with D possibly being TRBD1 (5 bases). Trimming left V 3 bases short and J 2 bases short, with 10 bases between. Germline assignment: CDR1 DFQATT and CDR2 SNEGSKA (reference sequence). The CDR3 has 13 amino acids. CDR3 DNA: TGCAGTGCTAGGGGGGGGGTTAACACTGAAGCTTTCTTT. Its protein product is CSARGGVNTEAFF.

The rearrangement joins TRBV20-1 to TRBJ2-7; 15 bases map to TRBD2. The CDR3 extends over 19 amino acids. Germline V gene sequence: CDR1 DFQATT, CDR2 SNEGSKA (reference sequence). The ends lost 1 base at V and 0 bases at J; junction bases unmatched: 10. The CDR3 loop reads CSARARGTSGRRGSYEQYF. The DNA for the CDR3 is TGCAGTGCTAGAGCTAGGGGGACTAGCGGGAGGAGAGGCTCCTACGAGCAGTACTTC.

The J gene is TRBJ2-1, the V gene TRBV27; 13 bases map to TRBD2. Germline V gene data show CDR1 as MNHEY and CDR2 as SMNVEV (reference sequence). The CDR3 consists of 18 residues. V dropped 6 bases and J dropped 2; count of bases not matched to a gene: 10. CDR3 loop: CASSPRRTSGSPYNEQFF. CDR3 sequence (DNA): TGTGCCAGCAGCCCAAGAAGGACTAGCGGGAGTCCCTACAATGAGCAGTTCTTC.